This entry is about one TCR beta chain. The data were taken from a study of T cell changes during pregnancy in multiple sclerosis. The table came from immunoSEQ multiplex PCR; TCRdb's copy has only in-frame clones and leaves some out. The sample yields around 84,000 clones, 90% to 95% seen once. With 3 bases clipped from V and 15 bases from J, the junction kept 7 bases outside the gene matches. The germline V gene has CDR1 SGHAT and CDR2 FQDESV (reference sequence). The CDR3 consists of 13 residues. The V and J genes are TRBV11-1 and TRBJ2-1; 11 nucleotides match TRBD2. The sequenced sample was peripheral blood, obtained in the second trimester of pregnancy. The receptor was derived from a female donor in good health, enrolled as a control in a pregnancy study. The CDR3 reads CASSLILAGGMFF. The CDR3 bases are TGTGCCAGCAGCTTGATCCTAGCGGGAGGCATGTTCTTC.